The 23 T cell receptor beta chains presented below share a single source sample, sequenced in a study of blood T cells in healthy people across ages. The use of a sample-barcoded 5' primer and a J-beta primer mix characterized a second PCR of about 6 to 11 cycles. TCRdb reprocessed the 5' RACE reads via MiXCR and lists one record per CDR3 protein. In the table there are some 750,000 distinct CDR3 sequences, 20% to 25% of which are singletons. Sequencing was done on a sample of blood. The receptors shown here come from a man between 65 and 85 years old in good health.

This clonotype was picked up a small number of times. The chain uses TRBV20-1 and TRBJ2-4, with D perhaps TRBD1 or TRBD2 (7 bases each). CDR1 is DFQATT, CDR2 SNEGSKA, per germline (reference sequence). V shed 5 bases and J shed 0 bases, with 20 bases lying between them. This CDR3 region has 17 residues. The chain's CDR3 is CSADPRGGSSAKNIQYF. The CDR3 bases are TGCAGTGCTGACCCCAGGGGGGGAAGTTCAGCCAAAAACATTCAGTACTTC.

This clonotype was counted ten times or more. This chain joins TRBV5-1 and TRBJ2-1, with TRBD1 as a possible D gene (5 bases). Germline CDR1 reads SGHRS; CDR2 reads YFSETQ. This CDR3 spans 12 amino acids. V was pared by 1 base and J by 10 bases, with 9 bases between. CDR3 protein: CASSLTGREQFF. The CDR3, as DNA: TGCGCCAGCAGCTTGACAGGCAGGGAGCAGTTCTTC.

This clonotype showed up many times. CDR3 nucleotide sequence: TGTGCCAGCACGAGCGGGGGCCTTACCACAGATACGCAGTATTTT. It translates to CASTSGGLTTDTQYF. V gene TRBV7-9 combines with J gene TRBJ2-3, with TRBD2 matching 8 bases. This CDR3 is 15 amino acids long. V was clipped by 7 bases and J by 2 bases; unmatched bases: 8. Germline loops: CDR1 SEHNR, CDR2 FQNEAQ (reference sequence).

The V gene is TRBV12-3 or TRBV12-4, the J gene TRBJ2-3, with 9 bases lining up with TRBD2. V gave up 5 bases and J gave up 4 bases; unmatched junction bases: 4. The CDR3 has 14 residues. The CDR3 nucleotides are TGTGCCAGCAGTCCAGCGGGGGGACCAGATACGCAGTATTTT. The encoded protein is CASSPAGGPDTQYF.

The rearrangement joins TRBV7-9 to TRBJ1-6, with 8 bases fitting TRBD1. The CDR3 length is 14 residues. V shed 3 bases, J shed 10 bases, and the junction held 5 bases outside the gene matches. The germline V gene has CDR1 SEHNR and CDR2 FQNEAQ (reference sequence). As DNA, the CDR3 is TGTGCCAGCAGCTTCGACAGGGGTAGATCACCCCTCCACTTT. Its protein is CASSFDRGRSPLHF.

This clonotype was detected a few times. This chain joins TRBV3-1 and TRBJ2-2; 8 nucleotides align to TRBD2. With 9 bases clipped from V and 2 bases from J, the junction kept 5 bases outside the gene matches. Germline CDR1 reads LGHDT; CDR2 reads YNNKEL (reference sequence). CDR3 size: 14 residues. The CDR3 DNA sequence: TGTGCCAGTTTTAGCGGGGCTAACACCGGGGAGCTGTTTTTT. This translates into CASFSGANTGELFF. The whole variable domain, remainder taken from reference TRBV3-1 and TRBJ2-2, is DTAVSQTPKYLVTQMGNDKSIKCEQNLGHDTMYWYKQDSKKFLKIMFSYNNKELIINETVPNRFSPKSPDKAHLNLHINSLELGDSAVYFCASFSGANTGELFFGEGSRLTVL.

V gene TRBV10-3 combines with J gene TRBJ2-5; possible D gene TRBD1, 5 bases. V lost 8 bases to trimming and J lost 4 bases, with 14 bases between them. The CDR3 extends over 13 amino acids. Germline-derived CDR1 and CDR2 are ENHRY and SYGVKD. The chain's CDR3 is CAIGAGSIETQYF. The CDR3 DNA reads TGTGCCATCGGGGCAGGTTCGATAGAGACCCAGTACTTC.

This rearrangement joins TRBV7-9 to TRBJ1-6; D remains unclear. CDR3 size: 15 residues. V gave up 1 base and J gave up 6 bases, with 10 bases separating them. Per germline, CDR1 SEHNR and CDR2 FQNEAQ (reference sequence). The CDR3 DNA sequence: TGTGCCAGCAGCTTAGGGGCCCTAGGTAATTCACCCCTCCACTTT. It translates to CASSLGALGNSPLHF.

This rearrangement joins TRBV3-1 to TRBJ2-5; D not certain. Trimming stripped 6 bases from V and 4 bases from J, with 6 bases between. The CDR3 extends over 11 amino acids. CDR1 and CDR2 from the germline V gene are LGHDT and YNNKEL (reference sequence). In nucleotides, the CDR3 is TGTGCCAGCAGAGGAATAGAGACCCAGTACTTC. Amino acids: CASRGIETQYF.

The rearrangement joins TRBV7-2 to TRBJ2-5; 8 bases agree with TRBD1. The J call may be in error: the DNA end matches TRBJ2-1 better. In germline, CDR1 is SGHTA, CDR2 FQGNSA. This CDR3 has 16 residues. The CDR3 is CASSHKIRTGIHEQFF. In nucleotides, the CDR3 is TGTGCCAGCAGCCACAAAATAAGGACAGGGATCCATGAGCAGTTCTTC.

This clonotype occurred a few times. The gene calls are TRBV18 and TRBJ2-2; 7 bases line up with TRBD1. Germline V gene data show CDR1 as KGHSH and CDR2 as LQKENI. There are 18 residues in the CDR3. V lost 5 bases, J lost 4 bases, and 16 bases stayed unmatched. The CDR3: CASSALPVTGMITGELFF. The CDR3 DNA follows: TGTGCCAGCTCAGCGCTCCCCGTGACAGGGATGATCACCGGGGAGCTGTTTTTT.

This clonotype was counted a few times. CDR3 sequence: CAIREGIRYTEAFF. CDR3 bases: TGTGCCATCAGGGAGGGGATCAGGTACACTGAAGCTTTCTTT. V gene TRBV10-3 combines with J gene TRBJ1-1; a possible D gene is TRBD1 (5 bases). This CDR3 comprises 14 residues. The germline V and J ends were trimmed by 6 bases and 3 bases, with 14 bases remaining between them. In germline, CDR1 is ENHRY, CDR2 SYGVKD.

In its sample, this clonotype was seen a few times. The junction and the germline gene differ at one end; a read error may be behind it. Here the CDR3 DNA reads TGTGCCAGCAGTAGACTAGCGGGGAACAATGAGCAGCTCTTC. This encodes CASSRLAGNNEQLF. This sequence joins TRBV6-2 or TRBV6-3 and TRBJ2-5; 11 bases map to TRBD2. The CDR3 totals 14 residues. Germline assignment: CDR1 MNHEY and CDR2 SVGEGT.

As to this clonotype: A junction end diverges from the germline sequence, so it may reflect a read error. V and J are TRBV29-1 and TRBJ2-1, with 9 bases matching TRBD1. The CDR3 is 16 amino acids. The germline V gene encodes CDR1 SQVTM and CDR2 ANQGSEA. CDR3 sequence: CSVEDWGQGIANGQFF. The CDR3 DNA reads TGCAGCGTTGAAGACTGGGGACAGGGAATAGCAAATGGGCAGTTCTTC.

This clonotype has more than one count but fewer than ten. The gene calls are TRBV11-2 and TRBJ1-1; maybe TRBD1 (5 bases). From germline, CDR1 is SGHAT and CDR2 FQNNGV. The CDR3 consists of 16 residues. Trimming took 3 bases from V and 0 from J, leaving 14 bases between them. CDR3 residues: CASSFGGTGMNTEAFF. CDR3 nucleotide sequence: TGTGCCAGCAGCTTTGGGGGAACGGGAATGAACACTGAAGCTTTCTTT.

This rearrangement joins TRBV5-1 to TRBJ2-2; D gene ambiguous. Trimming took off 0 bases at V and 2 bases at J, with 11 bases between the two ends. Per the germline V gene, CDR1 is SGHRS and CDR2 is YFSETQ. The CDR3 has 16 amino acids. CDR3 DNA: TGCGCCAGCAGCTTGGGGCTTGTGGTAAACACCGGGGAGCTGTTTTTT. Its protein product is CASSLGLVVNTGELFF.

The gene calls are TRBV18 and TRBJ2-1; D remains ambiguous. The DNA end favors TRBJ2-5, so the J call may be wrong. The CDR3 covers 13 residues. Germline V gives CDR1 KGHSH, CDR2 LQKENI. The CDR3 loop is CASSPLGSETQYF. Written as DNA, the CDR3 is TGTGCCAGCTCACCACTGGGTAGTGAGACCCAGTACTTC.

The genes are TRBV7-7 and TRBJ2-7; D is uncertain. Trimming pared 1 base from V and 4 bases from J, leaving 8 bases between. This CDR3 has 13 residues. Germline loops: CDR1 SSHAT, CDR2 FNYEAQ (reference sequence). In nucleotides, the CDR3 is TGTGCCAGCAGCTTAGTTTCGCGGTACGAGCAGTACGTC. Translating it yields CASSLVSRYEQYV.

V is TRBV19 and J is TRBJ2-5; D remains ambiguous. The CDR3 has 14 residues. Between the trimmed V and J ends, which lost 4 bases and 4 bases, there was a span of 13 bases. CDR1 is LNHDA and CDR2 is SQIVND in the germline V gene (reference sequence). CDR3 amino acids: CASSTQQARETQYF. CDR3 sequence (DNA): TGTGCCAGTAGTACGCAGCAGGCCCGAGAGACCCAGTACTTC.

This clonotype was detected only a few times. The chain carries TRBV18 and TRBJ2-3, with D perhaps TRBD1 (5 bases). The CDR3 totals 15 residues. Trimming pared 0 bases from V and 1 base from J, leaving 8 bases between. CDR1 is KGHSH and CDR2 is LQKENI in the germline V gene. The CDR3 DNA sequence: TGTGCCAGCTCACCACCGGGGCTCCGCACAGATACGCAGTATTTT. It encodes CASSPPGLRTDTQYF. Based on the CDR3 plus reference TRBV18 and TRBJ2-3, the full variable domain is NAGVMQNPRHLVRRRGQEARLRCSPMKGHSHVYWYRQLPEEGLKFMVYLQKENIIDESGMPKERFSAEFPKEGPSILRIQQVVRGDSAAYFCASSPPGLRTDTQYFGPGTRLTVL.

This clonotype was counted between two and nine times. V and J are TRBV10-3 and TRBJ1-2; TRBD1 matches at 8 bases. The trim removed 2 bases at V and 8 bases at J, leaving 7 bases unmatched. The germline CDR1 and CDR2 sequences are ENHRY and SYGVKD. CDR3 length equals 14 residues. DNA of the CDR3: TGTGCCATCAGTGAGAGGGGACAGGCTCGGGGCTACACCTTC. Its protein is CAISERGQARGYTF.

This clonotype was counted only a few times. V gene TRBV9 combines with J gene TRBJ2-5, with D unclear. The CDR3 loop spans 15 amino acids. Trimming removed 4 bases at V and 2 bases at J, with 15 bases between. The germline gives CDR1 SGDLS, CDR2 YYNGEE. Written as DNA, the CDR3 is TGTGCCAGCAGCCTAGGGATGGGGAATCAAGAGACCCAGTACTTC. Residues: CASSLGMGNQETQYF.

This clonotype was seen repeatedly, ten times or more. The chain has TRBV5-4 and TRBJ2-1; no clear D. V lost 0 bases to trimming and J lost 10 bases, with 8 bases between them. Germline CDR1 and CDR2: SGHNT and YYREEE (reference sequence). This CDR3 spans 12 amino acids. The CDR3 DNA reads TGTGCCAGCAGCTTGGACCGCGGCGAGCAGTTCTTC. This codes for CASSLDRGEQFF. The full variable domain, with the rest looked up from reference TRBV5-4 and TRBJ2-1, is ETGVTQSPTHLIKTRGQQVTLRCSSQSGHNTVSWYQQALGQGPQFIFQYYREEENGRGNFPPRFSGLQFPNYSSELNVNALELDDSALYLCASSLDRGEQFFGPGTRLTVL.